Here is one T cell receptor beta chain with its context. Antigen: not known. This entry belongs to a study of blood T cells in healthy people across ages. Study-level results: When one million T cells were used, diversity estimates were thought to be underestimates.

Primers used in a second PCR of roughly 7 to 12 cycles were a sample-barcoded 5' primer and a J-beta primer mix. Each cDNA molecule was tagged by a template-switch adaptor with 12 random nucleotides. MiXCR, applied by TCRdb to the 5' RACE reads, yields one record per CDR3 protein. The sample holds 600,000 to 850,000 distinct CDR3 sequences, approximately 25% seen once. This CDR3 region has 13 residues. The V end was cut by 4 bases, the J end by 4 bases, with 10 bases between. The germline V gene encodes CDR1 WSHSY and CDR2 SAAADI. These data also featured in a second study, about T cells of mothers and their children. That source notes: Thymic selection molds TCR recombination output in a comparable way in related and unrelated pairs.

This TCR was recovered from a boy younger than 18 in good health. Material for sequencing was blood. This sequence joins TRBV10-2 and TRBJ2-5; D call uncertain. The CDR3 region is CASSGGDTETQYF. CDR3 sequence (DNA): TGCGCCAGCAGTGGAGGAGACACAGAGACCCAGTACTTC.